This T cell receptor beta chain was sequenced for a study of cytomegalovirus exposure and HLA in healthy donors. Points from the study as a whole: Several of the most significant clusters appeared, in a later analysis, to be linked to common viral pathogens. Only CMV serostatus was available as immune exposure information.

Both 60 Vbeta primers and 13 Jbeta primers went into the PCR. Repertoires were generated with immunoSEQ multiplex PCR, while TCRdb's copy carries only in-frame clones and drops some. The data show 49,000 or so clones, around 85% seen once. As for this clone: Its antigen is unknown.

The sequenced sample consisted of PBMCs. The clonotype comes from a boy younger than 18 in good health and CMV-seropositive.

The CDR3 DNA is TGCGCCAGCAGCCAAGATTTGGGGCGCGAGCAGTACTTC. Residues: CASSQDLGREQYF. V usage is TRBV4-1 and J usage is TRBJ2-7; D perhaps matches TRBD1 (5 bases). The CDR3 sequence is 13 residues long. CDR1 and CDR2 from the germline V gene are MGHRA and YSYEKL. Trimming stripped 0 bases from V and 6 bases from J, with 9 bases between.